These 18 T cell receptor beta chains were sequenced from one sample in a study of blood T cell repertoires in COVID-19. TCRdb's table, derived via immunoSEQ multiplex PCR, lists solely in-frame clones and lacks some. The profile shows around 210,000 clones, 85% of them singletons. Sample: peripheral blood. The receptors derive from a man between 50 and 59 years old with COVID-19, enrolled during active disease.

V is TRBV28 and J is TRBJ1-5, with D maybe TRBD1 (6 bases). Germline V gives CDR1 MDHEN, CDR2 SYDVKM. V shed 8 bases and J shed 2 bases, with 13 bases lying between them. The CDR3 consists of 14 residues. DNA for the CDR3: TGTGCCAGCTACGACAGGCGTCGCAATCAGCCCCAGCATTTT. It yields the protein CASYDRRRNQPQHF.

J is TRBJ2-7 and V is TRBV15, with 9 positions matching TRBD1. The length of the CDR3 is 16 residues. V gave up 0 bases and J gave up 5 bases; unmatched junction bases: 8. The germline CDR1 and CDR2 sequences are LNHNV and YYDKDF (reference sequence). This chain's CDR3 is CATSRDRGTGSNEQYF. The CDR3 coding sequence is TGTGCCACCAGCAGAGATCGGGGGACAGGGTCCAACGAGCAGTACTTC. Filled out from reference TRBV15 and TRBJ2-7, the complete variable domain reads DAMVIQNPRYQVTQFGKPVTLSCSQTLNHNVMYWYQQKSSQAPKLLFHYYDKDFNNEADTPDNFQSRRPNTSFCFLDIRSPGLGDTAMYLCATSRDRGTGSNEQYFGPGTRLTVT.

The chain employs TRBV11-2 and TRBJ1-1; D uncertain. Germline CDR1 and CDR2: SGHAT and FQNNGV. V shed 7 bases and J shed 2 bases, with 14 bases lying between them. The CDR3 runs 14 residues. The CDR3 here is CASTPGEVNTEAFF. Here the CDR3 DNA reads TGTGCCAGCACTCCGGGAGAGGTAAACACTGAAGCTTTCTTT.

The rearrangement uses TRBV19 and TRBJ2-1; perhaps TRBD2 as D (5 bases). CDR1 is LNHDA and CDR2 is SQIVND in the germline V gene (reference sequence). Trimming pared 6 bases from V and 7 bases from J, leaving 13 bases between. The CDR3 length is 13 residues. CDR3 protein: CASRIYEGNEQFF. CDR3 DNA: TGTGCCAGTAGGATTTATGAGGGAAATGAGCAGTTCTTC.

The V call is TRBV4-3, the J call TRBJ2-3, with D tentatively TRBD2 (7 bases). The ends were cut back, 0 bases at V and 2 bases at J, with 21 bases in the middle. The CDR3 has 19 residues. From germline, CDR1 is LGHNA and CDR2 YSLEER. DNA of the CDR3: TGCGCCAGCAGCCAAGATGGCCCCCTGGGAGGGGGGTACACAGATACGCAGTATTTT. It is translated as CASSQDGPLGGGYTDTQYF.

This clone has only a few counts. CDR3 nucleotide sequence: TGTGCCAGCAGCTTGGTAGCCTCAGGGGATTTTCACAATGAGCAGTTCTTC. Translation gives CASSLVASGDFHNEQFF. The chain links TRBV5-4 to TRBJ2-1, with a weak D call TRBD1 (6 bases). In germline, CDR1 is SGHNT, CDR2 YYREEE (reference sequence). The germline V and J ends were trimmed by 0 bases and 5 bases, with 18 bases remaining between them. This CDR3 has 17 amino acids.

This chain links TRBV5-6 with TRBJ2-7; 10 bases fit TRBD1. CDR3 length equals 14 residues. The V gene end was trimmed by 4 bases and the J gene end by 6 bases; junction bases not matched to a gene: 7. Germline loops: CDR1 SGHDT, CDR2 YYEEEE. CDR3 in amino acids: CASSQDRGRFEQYF. CDR3 nucleotide sequence: TGTGCCAGCAGCCAAGACAGGGGGCGCTTCGAGCAGTACTTC.

The V call is TRBV28, the J call TRBJ1-5, with D hard to call. CDR1 and CDR2 (germline): MDHEN, SYDVKM. V was pared by 3 bases and J by 1 base, with 13 bases between. The CDR3 totals 16 residues. The CDR3 nucleotides read TGTGCCAGCAGTTTTTTTTCACGTCGGAGCAATCAGCCCCAGCATTTT. This gives the protein CASSFFSRRSNQPQHF.

This clone has only a few counts. This rearrangement joins TRBV18 to TRBJ2-3, with 9 bases that match TRBD1. The CDR3 spans 14 residues. CDR1 KGHSH and CDR2 LQKENI come from the germline V gene. V was pared by 0 bases and J by 10 bases, with 5 bases of the junction left unmatched. CDR3 region: CASSPPGTGLAQYF. DNA of the CDR3: TGTGCCAGCTCACCACCGGGGACAGGGCTCGCGCAGTATTTT.

The gene calls are TRBV5-1 and TRBJ2-5; D gene unclear. This CDR3 contains 15 residues. Trimming removed 3 bases from V and 0 bases from J, with 12 bases in between. Germline V CDR1 and CDR2: SGHRS, YFSETQ. The CDR3 is CASSSTDGYQETQYF. Written as DNA, the CDR3 is TGCGCCAGCAGCTCGACTGACGGTTACCAAGAGACCCAGTACTTC.

The chain joins TRBV2 to TRBJ1-4; no reliable D call. The CDR3 runs 14 residues. V dropped 5 bases and J dropped 5 bases, with 12 bases sitting between them. Germline V gives CDR1 SNHLY, CDR2 FYNNEI. In DNA, the CDR3 is TGTGCCAGCAGTAGGCAGGTGACGAATGAAAAACTGTTTTTT. Translated, it gives CASSRQVTNEKLFF.

The chain couples TRBV6-5 to TRBJ1-6, with 7 bases lining up with TRBD1. The CDR3 has 16 amino acids. CDR1 and CDR2 (germline): MNHEY, SVGAGI. After removal of 0 bases from V and 8 bases from J, the junction contained 7 bases not matched to a gene. This CDR3 is CASSYSAGGRDSPLHF. CDR3 DNA: TGTGCCAGCAGTTACTCAGCAGGGGGTAGAGATTCACCCCTCCACTTT.

The V and J genes are TRBV18 and TRBJ2-7; D is perhaps TRBD2 (7 bases). Germline V gives CDR1 KGHSH, CDR2 LQKENI. The V gene lost 6 bases and the J gene lost 3 bases, with 12 bases spanning the gap. The CDR3 loop spans 13 amino acids. CDR3 loop: CASSGGQGYEQYF. As DNA, the CDR3 is TGTGCCAGCTCCGGGGGGCAGGGCTACGAGCAGTACTTC. Using reference TRBV18 and TRBJ2-7 for the parts outside the CDR3, the full variable domain is NAGVMQNPRHLVRRRGQEARLRCSPMKGHSHVYWYRQLPEEGLKFMVYLQKENIIDESGMPKERFSAEFPKEGPSILRIQQVVRGDSAAYFCASSGGQGYEQYFGPGTRLTVT.

V usage is TRBV4-1 and J usage is TRBJ1-6; a weak D match, TRBD1 (5 bases). The V gene's germline CDR1 is MGHRA and CDR2 YSYEKL. The ends were cut back, 4 bases at V and 7 bases at J, with 20 bases in the middle. The CDR3 length is 17 residues. The CDR3 loop reads CASSPTKGETRNSPLHF. The CDR3, as DNA: TGCGCCAGCAGCCCCACGAAAGGGGAAACGCGCAATTCACCCCTCCACTTT.

The chain employs TRBV7-9 and TRBJ2-7, with D tentatively TRBD1 (5 bases). CDR3 size: 14 residues. V lost 4 bases and J 2 bases, leaving 12 bases between the germline ends. Germline-derived CDR1 and CDR2 are SEHNR and FQNEAQ (reference sequence). CDR3 nucleotide sequence: TGTGCCAGCAGCTCAGGGTTTCGAGCCTACGAGCAGTACTTC. Translation: CASSSGFRAYEQYF. Full variable domain (outside the CDR3, taken from reference TRBV7-9 and TRBJ2-7): DTGVSQNPRHKITKRGQNVTFRCDPISEHNRLYWYRQTLGQGPEFLTYFQNEAQLEKSRLLSDRFSAERPKGSFSTLEIQRTEQGDSAMYLCASSSGFRAYEQYFGPGTRLTVT.

The rearrangement links TRBV7-9 to TRBJ2-3; 7 bases align to TRBD1. Germline values: CDR1 SEHNR, CDR2 FQNEAQ (reference sequence). Trimming took 2 bases from V and 3 from J; bases not matched to a gene: 2. This CDR3 is 14 amino acids long. CDR3 bases: TGTGCCAGCAGCTTAAACAGGGGTACAGATACGCAGTATTTT. Translated: CASSLNRGTDTQYF.

V is TRBV25-1 and J is TRBJ1-6, with a possible D match to TRBD1 (6 bases). Germline lookup yields CDR1 MGHDK and CDR2 SYGVNS. V was cut by 4 bases and J by 7 bases, with 17 bases left in between. The length of the CDR3 is 16 residues. Written as DNA, the CDR3 is TGTGCCAGCAGTGGCCGGGACACAACCCCGAATTCACCCCTCCACTTT. Its translation: CASSGRDTTPNSPLHF. The variable domain in full, with the rest retrieved from reference TRBV25-1 and TRBJ1-6, is EADIYQTPRYLVIGTGKKITLECSQTMGHDKMYWYQQDPGMELHLIHYSYGVNSTEKGDLSSESTVSRIRTEHFPLTLESARPSHTSQYLCASSGRDTTPNSPLHFGNGTRLTVT.

The gene calls are TRBV27 and TRBJ2-7; 12 nucleotides agree with TRBD2. The V segment lost 5 bases and the J segment 6 bases; nucleotides outside the gene matches: 8. CDR1 MNHEY and CDR2 SMNVEV come from the germline V gene (reference sequence). The CDR3 totals 15 residues. Here the CDR3 reads CASSPRLAGVGEQYF. CDR3 in DNA: TGTGCCAGCAGTCCCCGACTAGCGGGGGTCGGCGAGCAGTACTTC.